The sequence of this T cell receptor (beta chain) was determined in a study of blood T cell repertoires in COVID-19. Authors' processing steps: Nucleated cell number was recorded as an estimate derived from reference gene primer amplification. Assay used: immunoSEQ multiplex PCR; TCRdb lists only in-frame clones, some missing. V and J calls and clone size are given by that table; D and trimming were obtained from the DNA. The top ten clones hold roughly 5.4% of a sample with about 140,000 clones, about 87% of them seen once. This clone was seen more than once but under ten times. The V end was cut by 7 bases, the J end by 0 bases, with 13 bases between. The CDR3 covers 14 residues. Germline-derived CDR1 and CDR2 are GTSNPN and SVGIG (reference sequence).

The sample comprised peripheral blood. The genes are TRBV30 and TRBJ1-3; TRBD1 is a possible D gene (6 bases). The receptor's source is a human donor in a cohort sampled during active COVID-19. DNA of the CDR3: TGTGCCTCCTCCAAGGACAGCTCTGGAAACACCATATATTTT. It translates to CASSKDSSGNTIYF.